The 20 T cell receptor beta chains below come from one sample, sequenced in a study of control samples from healthy donors and cancer patients. Clones were sequenced by immunoSEQ multiplex PCR, and TCRdb holds only the in-frame ones, with some missing. Of 130,000 to 150,000 clones listed, roughly 93% are singletons. The sample comprised blood. These receptors were taken from a young man in good health.

CDR3 nucleotide sequence: TGCGCCAGCAGCCAAGTTTGGGGAGGCACGGGGGGAGATTCACCCCTCCACTTT. It encodes CASSQVWGGTGGDSPLHF. The chain combines TRBV4-1 with TRBJ1-6; tentative D call: TRBD1 (5 bases). Per the germline V gene, CDR1 is MGHRA and CDR2 is YSYEKL. Trimming pared 1 base from V and 8 bases from J, leaving 21 bases between. This CDR3 is 18 amino acids long.

CDR3: CASRPTGPYNEQFF. In DNA, the CDR3 is TGTGCCAGTAGACCGACTGGACCTTACAATGAGCAGTTCTTC. The chain carries TRBV19 and TRBJ2-1, with D unclear. The CDR3 is made up of 14 amino acids. Germline CDR1 LNHDA, CDR2 SQIVND (reference sequence). The V and J ends lost 6 bases and 4 bases respectively, with 13 bases between them.

J is TRBJ2-2 and V is TRBV7-9; 7 bases align to TRBD1. The CDR3 is 15 residues long. V shed 5 bases, J shed 4 bases, and the junction held 7 bases outside the gene matches. Per the germline V gene, CDR1 is SEHNR and CDR2 is FQNEAQ (reference sequence). CDR3 in amino acids: CASSPISGGTGELFF. CDR3 DNA sequence: TGTGCCAGCAGCCCGATCTCAGGGGGCACCGGGGAGCTGTTTTTT.

The chain joins TRBV6-5 to TRBJ2-3, with TRBD2 as a possible D gene (5 bases). The CDR3 totals 12 residues. V gave up 10 bases and J gave up 6 bases, with 14 bases separating them. Germline V gene lookup returns CDR1 MNHEY and CDR2 SVGAGI. This CDR3 reads CATRRTGDTQYF. The CDR3 DNA follows: TGTGCCACCCGCCGGACGGGGGATACGCAGTATTTT.

The gene calls are TRBV7-9 and TRBJ2-7; the D gene is possibly TRBD2 (7 bases). V lost 3 bases and J 4 bases, leaving 25 bases between the germline ends. From germline, CDR1 is SEHNR and CDR2 FQNEAQ (reference sequence). The CDR3 is 18 residues long. This chain's CDR3 is CASSFPGEYREGFYEQYF. The CDR3 nucleotides read TGTGCCAGCAGCTTTCCCGGCGAGTACAGGGAGGGGTTTTACGAGCAGTACTTC. The full variable domain, its missing parts supplied by reference TRBV7-9 and TRBJ2-7, is DTGVSQNPRHKITKRGQNVTFRCDPISEHNRLYWYRQTLGQGPEFLTYFQNEAQLEKSRLLSDRFSAERPKGSFSTLEIQRTEQGDSAMYLCASSFPGEYREGFYEQYFGPGTRLTVT.

The chain combines TRBV5-1 with TRBJ2-7; D gene uncertain. Germline V gene lookup returns CDR1 SGHRS and CDR2 YFSETQ. Trimming took off 4 bases at V and 3 bases at J, with 8 bases between the two ends. The CDR3 length is 12 residues. CDR3 in DNA: TGCGCCAGCAGCCCAAAGGTCTACGAGCAGTACTTC. The encoded protein is CASSPKVYEQYF.

V gene TRBV13 combines with J gene TRBJ2-3; D not certain. Trimming took 4 bases from V and 4 from J, leaving 12 bases between them. There are 14 residues in the CDR3. CDR1 is PRHDT and CDR2 is FYEKMQ in the germline V gene (reference sequence). The CDR3 bases are TGTGCCAGCAGCTCAATCGGCCAGGCAGATACGCAGTATTTT. Its protein product is CASSSIGQADTQYF. Full variable domain (rest looked up from reference TRBV13 and TRBJ2-3): AAGVIQSPRHLIKEKRETATLKCYPIPRHDTVYWYQQGPGQDPQFLISFYEKMQSDKGSIPDRFSAQQFSDYHSELNMSSLELGDSALYFCASSSIGQADTQYFGPGTRLTVL.

The chain combines TRBV3-1 (or the pseudogene TRBV3-2) with TRBJ2-7; tentatively, D is TRBD1 or TRBD2 (5 bases each). This CDR3 is 12 amino acids long. Germline CDR1 LGHDT, CDR2 YNNKEL (reference sequence). Trimming pared 2 bases from V and 4 bases from J, leaving 6 bases between. As DNA, the CDR3 is TGTGCCAGCAGCCAATGGGGGTACGAGCAGTACTTC. As protein: CASSQWGYEQYF.

The J gene is TRBJ2-7, the V gene TRBV4-1, with D perhaps TRBD1 (5 bases). V gave up 0 bases and J gave up 5 bases, with 14 bases separating them. CDR3 length: 15 amino acids. The germline CDR1 and CDR2 sequences are MGHRA and YSYEKL. CDR3 in amino acids: CASSQDKGVGHEQYF. Written as DNA, the CDR3 is TGCGCCAGCAGCCAAGATAAAGGGGTGGGCCACGAGCAGTACTTC.

CDR3 sequence (DNA): TGTGCCAGCTCATCGGTCATGGACAGGGGAGATACGCAGTATTTT. Encoded protein: CASSSVMDRGDTQYF. V and J are TRBV18 and TRBJ2-3; TRBD1 agrees at 9 bases. Trimming took 5 bases from V and 5 from J; bases not matched to a gene: 8. The V gene's germline CDR1 is KGHSH and CDR2 LQKENI. The CDR3 is made up of 15 amino acids.

This sequence joins TRBV9 and TRBJ1-2; the match to TRBD1 covers 7 bases. This CDR3 comprises 14 residues. Germline loops: CDR1 SGDLS, CDR2 YYNGEE. V shed 9 bases, J shed 0 bases, and the junction held 8 bases outside the gene matches. The CDR3 spells CAIIRDRANYGYTF. The CDR3 region has the DNA TGTGCCATAATAAGAGACAGGGCTAACTATGGCTACACCTTC.

CDR3 DNA: TGCAGCGCGCGGGCGGGAGCGCAGTATTTT. It specifies CSARAGAQYF. J is TRBJ2-3 and V is TRBV29-1, with 7 bases aligning to TRBD2. The CDR3 contains 10 residues. From germline, CDR1 is SQVTM and CDR2 ANQGSEA. Germline trimming cut 7 bases from V and 10 bases from J; bases unmatched to any gene: 5.

This clone was observed once. The rearrangement links TRBV5-1 to TRBJ2-3; the D is unclear. The germline V and J ends were trimmed by 0 bases and 0 bases, with 8 bases remaining between them. The CDR3 runs 15 residues. CDR1 is SGHRS and CDR2 is YFSETQ in the germline V gene. The CDR3 DNA follows: TGCGCCAGCAGCTTGGAAGGGCAGAGCACAGATACGCAGTATTTT. It codes for CASSLEGQSTDTQYF.

V usage is TRBV27 and J usage is TRBJ1-6; D unresolved. CDR1 and CDR2 (germline): MNHEY, SMNVEV (reference sequence). This CDR3 has 12 amino acids. Trimming shortened V by 0 bases and J by 9 bases, and 3 bases separated the two germline ends. The CDR3: CASSLSSSPLHF. The CDR3 DNA reads as TGTGCCAGCAGTTTATCTTCTTCACCCCTCCACTTT.

This clone has a single count. The V call is TRBV5-1, the J call TRBJ2-2; TRBD2 might be the D (6 bases). Trimming took off 4 bases at V and 0 bases at J, with 13 bases between the two ends. CDR3 size: 16 residues. Germline values: CDR1 SGHRS, CDR2 YFSETQ. The CDR3 loop reads CASSLGTFANTGELFF. The CDR3, as DNA: TGCGCCAGCAGCCTTGGGACTTTTGCGAACACCGGGGAGCTGTTTTTT.

The chain couples TRBV5-5 to TRBJ1-2; 10 nucleotides match TRBD1. Germline CDR1 reads SGHKS; CDR2 reads YYEKEE (reference sequence). With V trimmed by 2 bases and J by 4 bases, 14 bases remained unmatched. The CDR3 spans 18 residues. The CDR3: CASSLKASGTGDAYGYTF. CDR3 sequence (DNA): TGTGCCAGCAGCTTAAAGGCGAGCGGGACAGGGGACGCCTATGGCTACACCTTC.

The chain uses TRBV25-1 and TRBJ2-7; D unresolved. The CDR3 has 14 residues. Trimming stripped 6 bases from V and 3 bases from J, with 15 bases between. Germline V gives CDR1 MGHDK, CDR2 SYGVNS. CDR3 residues: CASSLQASSYEQYF. CDR3 sequence (DNA): TGTGCCAGCAGCCTTCAAGCGTCCAGCTACGAGCAGTACTTC.

The chain carries TRBV7-2 and TRBJ2-1; tentatively, D is TRBD1 or TRBD2 (6 bases each). V lost 1 base and J 9 bases, leaving 13 bases between the germline ends. Germline V gene lookup returns CDR1 SGHTA and CDR2 FQGNSA. The CDR3 is 14 residues long. This chain's CDR3 is CASSLDGGRGEQFF. The CDR3 nucleotides read TGTGCCAGCAGCTTAGACGGGGGCCGGGGTGAGCAGTTCTTC.

The gene calls are TRBV5-6 and TRBJ1-1; D not resolved. CDR3 length equals 13 residues. The germline gives CDR1 SGHDT, CDR2 YYEEEE. The V end lost 4 bases, the J end lost 3 bases, and 10 bases lay between the germline ends. Here the CDR3 reads CASSLGLDTEAFF. The DNA for the CDR3 is TGTGCCAGCAGCCTAGGACTAGACACTGAAGCTTTCTTT.

The table lists this clone with a count of one. The rearrangement uses TRBV9 and TRBJ1-1; D is possibly TRBD1 (6 bases). V was pared by 0 bases and J by 3 bases, with 15 bases between. There are 16 residues in the CDR3. CDR1 and CDR2 from the germline V gene are SGDLS and YYNGEE. DNA for the CDR3: TGTGCCAGCAGCGTAGGCCCGGGTAGGGGGGACACTGAAGCTTTCTTT. Its protein product is CASSVGPGRGDTEAFF.